The TCR beta chain under discussion was sequenced for a study of blood T cell repertoires in COVID-19. Study-wide context: Samples came from the United States, Italy and Spain, spanning acute and convalescent COVID-19.

Germline loops: CDR1 LNHDA, CDR2 SQIVND (reference sequence). The CDR3 totals 18 residues. With 3 bases removed from V and 0 bases from J, the gap between germline ends came to 18 bases. As handled by the study authors: It was from reference gene primer amplification that nucleated cell counts were estimated. The assay was immunoSEQ multiplex PCR, and TCRdb's table has in-frame clones only and misses some. Clonal size and the V and J genes are those of that table, whereas D and trimming came from the DNA. Among 220,000 or so clones listed, 86% were seen once. The sequence was obtained from a woman in her forties or fifties with COVID-19, enrolled during active disease. What was sequenced was peripheral blood. The chain employs TRBV19 and TRBJ1-5; possibly TRBD1 for D (5 bases). CDR3 coding DNA: TGTGCCAGTAGTATGGGGCAGCCCCATTCTTATAGCAATCAGCCCCAGCATTTT. Translation gives CASSMGQPHSYSNQPQHF. Variable domain in full (rest from reference TRBV19 and TRBJ1-5): DGGITQSPKYLFRKEGQNVTLSCEQNLNHDAMYWYRQDPGQGLRLIYYSQIVNDFQKGDIAEGYSVSREKKESFPLTVTSAQKNPTAFYLCASSMGQPHSYSNQPQHFGDGTRLSIL.